This record covers a single T cell receptor beta chain. Trimming shortened V by 3 bases and J by 6 bases, and 17 bases separated the two germline ends. The CDR3 sequence is 16 residues long. Germline-derived CDR1 and CDR2 are SEHNR and FQNEAQ (reference sequence). This record comes from a study of patients and donors after allogeneic stem cell transplantation. TCRdb re-called the RT-PCR reads with MiXCR, one entry per CDR3 protein. The table has about 960,000 distinct CDR3 sequences, 15% to 20% seen once. The rearrangement links TRBV7-9 to TRBJ2-2, with unresolved D. The clonotype comes from a human donor who was either an allogeneic HSCT recipient or a stem cell or donor lymphocyte infusion donor (not recorded which). It is not recorded whose cells these are; they may come from a transplant donor. Sequenced input: blood, either unsorted or a sorted T cell fraction (not recorded which). The CDR3 is CASSFWNNNIAGELFF. The CDR3 nucleotides read TGTGCCAGCAGCTTTTGGAATAATAACATCGCCGGGGAGCTGTTTTTT. The whole variable domain, remainder taken from reference TRBV7-9 and TRBJ2-2, is DTGVSQNPRHKITKRGQNVTFRCDPISEHNRLYWYRQTLGQGPEFLTYFQNEAQLEKSRLLSDRFSAERPKGSFSTLEIQRTEQGDSAMYLCASSFWNNNIAGELFFGEGSRLTVL.